The clone carrying this TCR beta chain was seen a handful of times. TCRdb re-derived calls from the RT-PCR reads in MiXCR, one entry per CDR3 protein. The sample holds about a million distinct CDR3 sequences, more than 15% seen once. This record belongs to a study of patients and donors after allogeneic stem cell transplantation. Unmatched junction bases numbered 5, after V lost 5 bases and J lost 0 bases. Germline V gene data show CDR1 as SGHRS and CDR2 as YFSETQ. There are 15 residues in the CDR3. The chain links TRBV5-1 to TRBJ1-1, with 9 bases matching TRBD1. The clonotype was recovered from a human donor who was either an allogeneic HSCT recipient or a stem cell or donor lymphocyte infusion donor (not recorded which). It is not recorded whose cells these are; they may come from a transplant donor. Sequenced sample: blood, either unsorted or a sorted T cell fraction (not recorded which). This CDR3 reads CASSPGTGMNTEAFF. Here the CDR3 DNA reads TGCGCCAGCAGTCCCGGGACAGGGATGAACACTGAAGCTTTCTTT.